The 29 T cell receptor beta chains presented below share a single source sample, sequenced in a study of human versus mouse CDR3 diversity and MHC coevolution. Measured with immunoSEQ multiplex PCR; TCRdb has only the in-frame clones, and not every one. The sample contains roughly 81,000 clones, 90% to 95% of which appear only once. Sequenced sample: naive CD4+ T cells from blood. Subset in this sample: CD45RO-negative CD62L-positive naive CD4 T cells. All receptors come from a person between 30 and 69 years old in good health.

The V call is TRBV5-1, the J call TRBJ1-4, with a possible D match to TRBD1 (6 bases). Germline CDR1 reads SGHRS; CDR2 reads YFSETQ. V lost 4 bases and J lost 5, with 18 bases in between. The CDR3 loop spans 16 amino acids. The CDR3, as DNA: TGCGCCAGCAGCCTGGGGGGCGGAGGGCCGAATGAAAAACTGTTTTTT. Protein sequence: CASSLGGGGPNEKLFF.

J is TRBJ2-3 and V is TRBV7-9, with 7 nucleotides matching TRBD2. The CDR3 sequence is 14 residues long. The germline V gene has CDR1 SEHNR and CDR2 FQNEAQ (reference sequence). The V segment lost 5 bases and the J segment 5 bases; nucleotides outside the gene matches: 7. The CDR3 DNA is TGTGCCAGCAGCCCTGGACGGGGGGAAGATACGCAGTATTTT. Protein sequence: CASSPGRGEDTQYF.

This clone was recorded only once. The chain couples TRBV18 to TRBJ1-1; 9 positions match TRBD1. The germline V gene has CDR1 KGHSH and CDR2 LQKENI. CDR3 size: 16 residues. Trimming at V came to 0 bases and at J to 3 bases, leaving 5 bases not matched to a gene. For the CDR3, the DNA is TGTGCCAGCTCACCACCGGGGGGGACAGGGCACACTGAAGCTTTCTTT. The encoded protein is CASSPPGGTGHTEAFF.

The chain links TRBV7-3 to TRBJ1-1; 7 nucleotides align to TRBD1. This CDR3 is built from 14 residues. With V trimmed by 5 bases and J by 1 base, 4 bases remained unmatched. The germline V gene encodes CDR1 SGHTA and CDR2 FQGTGA. The CDR3 region has the DNA TGTGCCAGCAGCCCGGGACAGACGAACACTGAAGCTTTCTTT. It specifies CASSPGQTNTEAFF.

V gene TRBV19 combines with J gene TRBJ2-7; 10 bases line up with TRBD2. The CDR3 has 15 residues. V shed 5 bases, J shed 0 bases, and the junction held 4 bases outside the gene matches. CDR1 and CDR2 from the germline V gene are LNHDA and SQIVND (reference sequence). CDR3 nucleotide sequence: TGTGCCAGTAGTCAGGGACTAGCGAACTCCTACGAGCAGTACTTC. Encoded protein: CASSQGLANSYEQYF.

The V gene is TRBV28, the J gene TRBJ2-5; D unclear. The end of the DNA fits TRBJ2-7 better, so the J call may be wrong. There are 14 residues in the CDR3. The germline CDR1 and CDR2 sequences are MDHEN and SYDVKM. Here the CDR3 DNA reads TGTGCCAGCAGTTTAATCCCCGGGTTCTACGAGCAGTACTTC. Translating gives CASSLIPGFYEQYF.

The rearrangement uses TRBV27 and TRBJ1-5; 7 bases align to TRBD1. CDR3 length: 14 residues. V lost 5 bases to trimming and J lost 4 bases; unmatched junction nucleotides: 5. Germline assignment: CDR1 MNHEY and CDR2 SMNVEV (reference sequence). Here the CDR3 DNA reads TGTGCCAGCAGTCGGACAGGTCGTAATCAGCCCCAGCATTTT. Translation: CASSRTGRNQPQHF.

V gene TRBV6-5 combines with J gene TRBJ2-3; TRBD2 matches 8 bases. The CDR3 is 16 amino acids. Germline CDR1 MNHEY, CDR2 SVGAGI. The ends lost 2 bases at V and 6 bases at J; junction bases unmatched: 10. The CDR3 DNA is TGTGCCAGCAGTTACCAGGGCGGGAGGCCTTGGGATACGCAGTATTTT. Amino acid sequence: CASSYQGGRPWDTQYF.

The genes are TRBV18 and TRBJ2-1; 7 positions agree with TRBD2. The ends lost 2 bases at V and 1 base at J; junction bases unmatched: 5. The CDR3 loop spans 16 amino acids. Germline loops: CDR1 KGHSH, CDR2 LQKENI. The CDR3 nucleotides read TGTGCCAGCTCACCAAACGCGGGAGCGTCCTACAATGAGCAGTTCTTC. It is translated as CASSPNAGASYNEQFF.

CDR3 region: CASSQAQLRVRSTDTQYF. The CDR3 bases are TGTGCCAGCAGCCAAGCGCAGCTCAGGGTTAGGAGCACAGATACGCAGTATTTT. The genes are TRBV14 and TRBJ2-3; weak D call: TRBD1 (5 bases). CDR3 length equals 18 residues. From germline, CDR1 is SGHDN and CDR2 FVKESK. V was pared by 1 base and J by 0 bases, with 17 bases between.

The rearrangement uses TRBV7-8 and TRBJ1-6; 10 nucleotides line up with TRBD1. V lost 2 bases to trimming and J lost 8 bases; unmatched junction nucleotides: 6. Germline CDR1 reads SGHVS; CDR2 reads FQNEAQ. CDR3 length: 16 residues. The CDR3 region is CASSLRGDRGDSPLHF. The DNA of the CDR3 is TGTGCCAGCAGCTTACGGGGGGACAGGGGCGATTCACCCCTCCACTTT.

V is TRBV27 and J is TRBJ1-5; D perhaps matches TRBD1 (6 bases). CDR3 length: 15 amino acids. V lost 2 bases to trimming and J lost 3 bases, with 11 bases between them. The germline CDR1 and CDR2 sequences are MNHEY and SMNVEV (reference sequence). The CDR3 DNA sequence: TGTGCCAGCAGTTTAGGGGGCAGGGACAATCAGCCCCAGCATTTT. Residues: CASSLGGRDNQPQHF.

This chain joins TRBV5-6 and TRBJ1-6; D not certain. The V and J ends lost 0 bases and 7 bases respectively, with 11 bases between them. The CDR3 contains 15 residues. Germline V gives CDR1 SGHDT, CDR2 YYEEEE. The CDR3 loop reads CASSLGLNRNSPLHF. The CDR3 coding sequence is TGTGCCAGCAGCTTGGGTCTCAATCGGAATTCACCCCTCCACTTT.

The chain couples TRBV7-2 to TRBJ2-5; D might be TRBD2 (6 bases). This CDR3 is built from 15 residues. Trimming pared 4 bases from V and 7 bases from J, leaving 19 bases between. Germline CDR1 reads SGHTA; CDR2 reads FQGNSA. DNA of the CDR3: TGTGCCAGCAGCTCCTCCCTCCTCCGGAGGGGGACCCAGTACTTC. Protein product: CASSSSLLRRGTQYF.

V gene TRBV18 combines with J gene TRBJ1-1; D gene unclear. Germline lookup yields CDR1 KGHSH and CDR2 LQKENI. Trimming removed 1 base at V and 0 bases at J, with 6 bases between. The CDR3 extends over 14 amino acids. DNA of the CDR3: TGTGCCAGCTCACCACGAGGGTTGAACACTGAAGCTTTCTTT. Translated: CASSPRGLNTEAFF.

The J gene is TRBJ2-1, the V gene TRBV5-1; TRBD2 might be the D (6 bases). Trimming stripped 4 bases from V and 4 bases from J, with 9 bases between. From germline, CDR1 is SGHRS and CDR2 YFSETQ. The CDR3 extends over 13 amino acids. As DNA, the CDR3 is TGCGCCAGCAGCCCGGACTATTACAATGAGCAGTTCTTC. Translating gives CASSPDYYNEQFF.

CDR3 residues: CASSLGQYNSPLHF. Written as DNA, the CDR3 is TGCGCCAGCAGCTTAGGACAGTATAATTCACCCCTCCACTTT. This rearrangement joins TRBV5-1 to TRBJ1-6; tentative D call: TRBD1 (6 bases). V was shortened by 2 bases and J by 4 bases, with 7 bases between the two germline ends. This CDR3 comprises 14 residues. Per germline, CDR1 SGHRS and CDR2 YFSETQ. The entire variable domain, with the rest obtained from reference TRBV5-1 and TRBJ1-6, is as follows: KAGVTQTPRYLIKTRGQQVTLSCSPISGHRSVSWYQQTPGQGLQFLFEYFSETQRNKGNFPGRFSGRQFSNSRSEMNVSTLELGDSALYLCASSLGQYNSPLHFGNGTRLTVT.

The chain couples TRBV11-2 to TRBJ1-2; D possibly corresponds to TRBD1 (5 bases). Trimming removed 6 bases at V and 0 bases at J, with 14 bases between. Germline V gene data show CDR1 as SGHAT and CDR2 as FQNNGV. The CDR3 covers 15 residues. The CDR3 DNA reads as TGTGCCAGCAGGCGCCCGGGCAGGGCTAACTATGGCTACACCTTC. Its protein product is CASRRPGRANYGYTF.

This clone has only a few counts. This rearrangement joins TRBV6-6 to TRBJ1-4; TRBD1 matches at 8 bases. Trimming at V came to 7 bases and at J to 7 bases, leaving 2 bases not matched to a gene. CDR1 and CDR2 (germline): MNHNY, SVGAGI (reference sequence). This CDR3 contains 12 residues. CDR3 residues: CASIGQGEKLFF. CDR3 DNA: TGTGCCAGCATTGGACAGGGTGAAAAACTGTTTTTT.

This chain connects TRBV6-5 to TRBJ2-7; the match to TRBD2 covers 7 bases. With 4 bases clipped from V and 5 bases from J, the junction kept 11 bases outside the gene matches. CDR3 length equals 15 residues. The germline V gene encodes CDR1 MNHEY and CDR2 SVGAGI. CDR3 residues: CASSSPGTSVHEQYF. CDR3 sequence (DNA): TGTGCCAGCAGTTCCCCCGGAACTAGCGTCCACGAGCAGTACTTC.

The V gene is TRBV5-4, the J gene TRBJ2-5, with D perhaps TRBD1 (8 bases). Looked up from germline, CDR1 is SGHNT and CDR2 is YYREEE (reference sequence). Trimming stripped 4 bases from V and 11 bases from J, with 18 bases between. The CDR3 runs 13 residues. CDR3 residues: CASSETGVREQYF. The CDR3 DNA follows: TGTGCCAGCAGCGAGACAGGGGTGCGGGAGCAGTACTTC.

Only one count was recorded for this clone. The chain recombines TRBV6-5 with TRBJ1-1, with 8 bases lining up with TRBD1. The CDR3 runs to 14 residues. Germline V CDR1 and CDR2: MNHEY, SVGAGI. J gave up 5 bases and V 4 bases, and 6 bases lay outside the gene matches. The CDR3 DNA reads TGTGCCAGCAGTTTCATACAGGGGGGGACTGAAGCTTTCTTT. Protein product: CASSFIQGGTEAFF.

The chain recombines TRBV18 with TRBJ1-1; D not certain. CDR3 length equals 15 residues. The germline V gene has CDR1 KGHSH and CDR2 LQKENI. V was cut by 0 bases and J by 2 bases, with 10 bases left in between. CDR3: CASSPPNPTNTEAFF. Written as DNA, the CDR3 is TGTGCCAGCTCACCACCTAACCCTACCAACACTGAAGCTTTCTTT.

This chain joins TRBV4-3 and TRBJ2-2; weak D call: TRBD2 (6 bases). The CDR3 covers 16 residues. Trimming left V 1 base short and J 1 base short, with 10 bases between. In germline, CDR1 is LGHNA, CDR2 YSLEER. The CDR3 protein is CASSQAASVNTGELFF. CDR3 nucleotide sequence: TGCGCCAGCAGCCAAGCGGCTAGCGTGAACACCGGGGAGCTGTTTTTT.

This chain connects TRBV5-1 to TRBJ2-3, with TRBD1 identical over 8 bases. The CDR3 contains 16 residues. The V and J ends lost 1 base and 1 base, in that order; junction bases with no gene match: 5. Looked up from germline, CDR1 is SGHRS and CDR2 is YFSETQ. DNA for the CDR3: TGCGCCAGCAGCTTGCAGGACAGGGTAGGCACAGATACGCAGTATTTT. Its protein is CASSLQDRVGTDTQYF.

The CDR3 DNA is TGTGCCAGCTCACCACCAGCCAGGGTCTCCTACGAGCAGTACTTC. It translates to CASSPPARVSYEQYF. V usage is TRBV18 and J usage is TRBJ2-7; a weak D match, TRBD1 (5 bases). Per germline, CDR1 KGHSH and CDR2 LQKENI. With 0 bases removed from V and 0 bases from J, the gap between germline ends came to 9 bases. The length of the CDR3 is 15 residues.

The gene calls are TRBV5-1 and TRBJ2-1; D perhaps matches TRBD2 (7 bases). V lost 0 bases and J lost 9, with 16 bases in between. The CDR3 loop spans 15 amino acids. CDR1 is SGHRS and CDR2 is YFSETQ in the germline V gene. The CDR3 nucleotides read TGCGCCAGCAGCTTGGCGGCGGCGGGGGCAGGTGAGCAGTTCTTC. Translating it yields CASSLAAAGAGEQFF. Filled out from reference TRBV5-1 and TRBJ2-1, the complete variable domain reads KAGVTQTPRYLIKTRGQQVTLSCSPISGHRSVSWYQQTPGQGLQFLFEYFSETQRNKGNFPGRFSGRQFSNSRSEMNVSTLELGDSALYLCASSLAAAGAGEQFFGPGTRLTVL.

The rearrangement joins TRBV18 to TRBJ2-7; D might be TRBD1 (6 bases). CDR1 is KGHSH and CDR2 is LQKENI in the germline V gene. This CDR3 region has 15 residues. Trimming left V 3 bases short and J 7 bases short, with 19 bases between. This chain's CDR3 is CASSPAGTPGREQYF. CDR3 DNA sequence: TGTGCCAGCTCACCGGCCGGGACACCCGGGCGGGAGCAGTACTTC.

This rearrangement joins TRBV7-2 to TRBJ2-7; 7 positions match TRBD1. The length of the CDR3 is 15 residues. J lost 0 bases, V lost 1 base, and 3 bases had no gene match. The germline CDR1 and CDR2 sequences are SGHTA and FQGNSA. CDR3: CASSLGQGSSYEQYF. The CDR3 bases are TGTGCCAGCAGCTTAGGACAGGGAAGCTCCTACGAGCAGTACTTC. Supplemented by reference TRBV7-2 and TRBJ2-7, the full variable domain reads GAGVSQSPSNKVTEKGKDVELRCDPISGHTALYWYRQSLGQGLEFLIYFQGNSAPDKSGLPSDRFSAERTGGSVSTLTIQRTQQEDSAVYLCASSLGQGSSYEQYFGPGTRLTVT.